Each of the 20 T cell receptor beta chains below was sequenced from the same sample in a study of blood T cells in healthy people across ages (dated by TCRdb to the mid-2010s). The library came from 5' RACE. Sequencing relied on an Illumina HiSeq 2500. A second about 6 to 11 cycle PCR used a sample-barcoded 5' primer and a J-beta primer mix. TCRdb's own reprocessing of the public reads used fastp at Q25 and MiXCR and kept productive beta chains. Rows matching on CDR3 protein sequence are summarized as one entry with the most common DNA and genes. The sample records about 1.4 million distinct CDR3 sequences, roughly 64% of which are singletons. Clones ranked in the top ten supply over 6.5% of the sample. What was sequenced was blood. These receptors were collected from a man aged 18-30 years in good health.

The chain combines TRBV2 with TRBJ2-2, with TRBD1 matching over 10 bases. V gave up 7 bases and J gave up 5 bases; unmatched junction bases: 7. CDR1 and CDR2 (germline): SNHLY, FYNNEI. The CDR3 contains 15 residues. The CDR3 nucleotides read TGTGCCAGCATCCAGACAGGGGGCGAAACCGGGGAGCTGTTTTTT. Its protein product is CASIQTGGETGELFF. Filled out from reference TRBV2 and TRBJ2-2, the complete variable domain reads EPEVTQTPSHQVTQMGQEVILRCVPISNHLYFYWYRQILGQKVEFLVSFYNNEISEKSEIFDDQFSVERPDGSNFTLKIRSTKLEDSAMYFCASIQTGGETGELFFGEGSRLTVL.

V is TRBV6-5 and J is TRBJ2-7, with D unresolved. V was trimmed by 6 bases and J by 2 bases, leaving 14 bases between them. Looked up from germline, CDR1 is MNHEY and CDR2 is SVGAGI. The CDR3 consists of 14 residues. The CDR3 nucleotides are TGTGCCAGCAGGTCTGGAACAACCCCCTACGAGCAGTACTTC. This encodes CASRSGTTPYEQYF.

The rearrangement links TRBV12-3 or TRBV12-4 to TRBJ2-3; D is uncertain. Deletions cut 9 bases from V and 4 bases from J, with 5 bases between. There are 10 residues in the CDR3. In DNA, the CDR3 is TGTGCCAGTGCGTCAGATACGCAGTATTTT. This encodes CASASDTQYF.

The rearrangement joins TRBV3-1 to TRBJ2-7, with a possible D match to TRBD1 (6 bases). V lost 6 bases, J lost 1 base, and 19 bases lay in between. Germline V lookup: CDR1 LGHDT, CDR2 YNNKEL (reference sequence). The CDR3 spans 16 residues. The CDR3 here is CASSPSGQILSYEQYF. The CDR3 nucleotides are TGTGCCAGCAGTCCAAGCGGACAGATACTATCCTACGAGCAGTACTTC.

The rearrangement uses TRBV25-1 and TRBJ1-4; 8 nucleotides line up with TRBD1. After removal of 5 bases from V and 2 bases from J, the junction contained 13 bases not matched to a gene. The length of the CDR3 is 18 residues. CDR1 is MGHDK and CDR2 is SYGVNS in the germline V gene. CDR3 loop: CASSNRLGQGVTNEKLFF. The CDR3, as DNA: TGTGCCAGCAGTAACCGACTCGGACAGGGAGTGACTAATGAAAAACTGTTTTTT.

This chain uses TRBV20-1 with TRBJ2-6, with D perhaps matching TRBD1 or TRBD2 (5 bases each). The CDR3 extends over 17 amino acids. With 3 bases removed from V and 0 bases from J, the gap between germline ends came to 15 bases. Germline V gene sequence: CDR1 DFQATT, CDR2 SNEGSKA (reference sequence). The CDR3 sequence: CSASGAGIGSGANVLTF. In nucleotides, the CDR3 is TGCAGTGCTAGTGGGGCGGGTATCGGCTCTGGGGCCAACGTCCTGACTTTC.

This clonotype occurred a few times. The chain employs TRBV11-2 and TRBJ2-4; TRBD1 is a possible D gene (5 bases). The J call is in doubt because the DNA end fits TRBJ2-7 better. This CDR3 region has 18 residues. Germline-derived CDR1 and CDR2 are SGHAT and FQNNGV. The CDR3: CASSLDRSSGTGAYEQYF. In DNA form, the CDR3 reads TGTGCCAGCAGCTTAGATAGGAGCTCGGGTACAGGAGCTTACGAGCAGTACTTC.

This clonotype was counted a few times. This chain uses TRBV20-1 with TRBJ2-2; D gene ambiguous. This CDR3 comprises 14 residues. Trimming took off 0 bases at V and 7 bases at J, with 12 bases between the two ends. CDR1 and CDR2 from the germline V gene are DFQATT and SNEGSKA (reference sequence). CDR3 sequence (DNA): TGCAGTGCTAGAGATCTCGGGCGTGGCGGGGAGCTGTTTTTT. Its translation is CSARDLGRGGELFF.

The chain's CDR3 is CASYEGGGRQETQYF. CDR3 DNA: TGTGCCAGCTATGAAGGCGGGGGGAGGCAAGAGACCCAGTACTTC. The rearrangement links TRBV28 to TRBJ2-5; 8 nucleotides line up with TRBD2. With V trimmed by 8 bases and J by 2 bases, 10 bases remained unmatched. The CDR3 is made up of 15 amino acids. Germline values: CDR1 MDHEN, CDR2 SYDVKM.

A single count supports this clonotype. The rearrangement uses TRBV7-8 and TRBJ2-6, with D possibly being TRBD1 (7 bases). Germline V CDR1 and CDR2: SGHVS, FQNEAQ. CDR3 length: 21 amino acids. The V end lost 6 bases, the J end lost 3 bases, and 30 bases lay between the germline ends. The CDR3 bases are TGTGCCAGCAGACACTCAAGACCAGGGGGGCTAGGGGCTTTTGGGGCCAACGTCCTGACTTTC. Encoded protein: CASRHSRPGGLGAFGANVLTF.

CDR3 sequence: CASSLSPEAHEQYF. The CDR3 DNA reads as TGTGCCAGCAGTTTATCCCCCGAAGCCCACGAGCAGTACTTC. V usage is TRBV27 and J usage is TRBJ2-7; D gene ambiguous. Germline-derived CDR1 and CDR2 are MNHEY and SMNVEV (reference sequence). V lost 0 bases and J 5 bases, leaving 11 bases between the germline ends. This CDR3 contains 14 residues.

The chain recombines TRBV6-6 with TRBJ2-1, with a possible D match to TRBD1 (5 bases). This CDR3 is built from 16 residues. In germline, CDR1 is MNHNY, CDR2 SVGAGI (reference sequence). V was cut by 6 bases and J by 2 bases, with 17 bases left in between. The CDR3 here is CASRDNGVQTYNEQFF. The CDR3 DNA sequence: TGTGCCAGCAGGGACAACGGAGTCCAAACCTACAATGAGCAGTTCTTC.

J is TRBJ1-1 and V is TRBV7-9; D ambiguous. Germline loops: CDR1 SEHNR, CDR2 FQNEAQ (reference sequence). CDR3 length: 14 residues. V lost 1 base and J 5 bases, leaving 11 bases between the germline ends. CDR3 sequence reads: CASSLGSYLTEAFF. CDR3 bases: TGTGCCAGCAGCTTAGGCAGTTATTTGACTGAAGCTTTCTTT.

This clonotype came up a few times. This sequence joins TRBV27 and TRBJ2-3; tentative D call: TRBD1 (7 bases). There are 14 residues in the CDR3. Germline values: CDR1 MNHEY, CDR2 SMNVEV (reference sequence). V gave up 10 bases and J gave up 4 bases, with 18 bases separating them. This chain's CDR3 is CATQSDREADTQYF. As DNA, the CDR3 is TGTGCCACCCAATCTGACAGGGAGGCAGATACGCAGTATTTT.

V usage is TRBV4-1 and J usage is TRBJ2-3; D is perhaps TRBD2 (6 bases). This CDR3 region has 16 residues. Between the trimmed V and J ends, which lost 6 bases and 0 bases, there was a span of 16 bases. Germline V lookup: CDR1 MGHRA, CDR2 YSYEKL. This CDR3 reads CASSPVGRGSTDTQYF. The CDR3 DNA is TGCGCCAGCAGTCCCGTCGGGCGGGGCAGCACAGATACGCAGTATTTT.

The gene calls are TRBV11-2 and TRBJ2-1, with 8 bases lining up with TRBD2. The V segment lost 2 bases and the J segment 0 bases; nucleotides outside the gene matches: 9. The CDR3 totals 18 residues. CDR1 is SGHAT and CDR2 is FQNNGV in the germline V gene. The CDR3 nucleotides read TGTGCCAGCAGCTTAACCCAACTAGCGGTAAGCTCCTACAATGAGCAGTTCTTC. As protein: CASSLTQLAVSSYNEQFF.

This clonotype was counted between two and nine times. The chain has TRBV29-1 and TRBJ2-4; maybe TRBD1 (5 bases). The CDR3 sequence is 12 residues long. Trimming removed 4 bases at V and 5 bases at J, with 9 bases between. Per germline, CDR1 SQVTM and CDR2 ANQGSEA. CDR3 in amino acids: CSVGPTENIQYF. CDR3 coding DNA: TGCAGCGTTGGACCGACAGAAAACATTCAGTACTTC. Full variable domain (outside the CDR3, taken from reference TRBV29-1 and TRBJ2-4): SAVISQKPSRDICQRGTSLTIQCQVDSQVTMMFWYRQQPGQSLTLIATANQGSEATYESGFVIDKFPISRPNLTFSTLTVSNMSPEDSSIYLCSVGPTENIQYFGAGTRLSVL.

This clonotype was observed a handful of times. This chain uses TRBV9 with TRBJ2-7, with D possibly being TRBD1 or TRBD2 (5 bases each). The assigned J gene may be wrong: the sequence end matches TRBJ2-5 better. CDR1 SGDLS and CDR2 YYNGEE come from the germline V gene. This CDR3 region has 16 residues. CDR3 sequence: CASSPGPPTFQETQYF. The CDR3 region has the DNA TGTGCCAGCAGCCCGGGGCCACCTACTTTCCAAGAGACCCAGTACTTC.

This clonotype turned up a few times. The chain carries TRBV2 and TRBJ2-3, with TRBD2 identical over 13 bases. Germline V gene sequence: CDR1 SNHLY, CDR2 FYNNEI. The V gene end was trimmed by 1 base and the J gene end by 3 bases; junction bases not matched to a gene: 1. The CDR3 is made up of 16 amino acids. CDR3 DNA: TGTGCCAGCAGTGAAGGGACTAGCGGGAGAACAGATACGCAGTATTTT. It translates to CASSEGTSGRTDTQYF.

CDR3 amino acids: CASSRSTGDMNTEAFF. The CDR3 nucleotides read TGTGCCAGCAGTCGATCGACAGGGGACATGAACACTGAAGCTTTCTTT. The chain is built from TRBV6-5 and TRBJ1-1, with 8 bases matching TRBD1. V trimming: 5 bases; J trimming: 0 bases; junction bases outside the gene matches: 8. The germline gives CDR1 MNHEY, CDR2 SVGAGI. The CDR3 has 16 residues.